The clone carrying this T cell receptor beta chain was counted between two and nine times. The data originate from a study of T cell changes during pregnancy in multiple sclerosis. Data came from immunoSEQ multiplex PCR; TCRdb stores just in-frame clones and leaves some out. The profile shows fewer than 75,000 clones, approximately 91% of them singletons. The TCR sequence derives from a female donor with multiple sclerosis, enrolled in a pregnancy study. Source: peripheral blood, taken in the second trimester of pregnancy.

Here the CDR3 DNA reads TGCAGCGTTGAAGGGTTCCAGACAGAAGCTTTCTTT. Protein: CSVEGFQTEAFF. This chain uses TRBV29-1 with TRBJ1-1; D call uncertain. The CDR3 is 12 residues long. Germline-derived CDR1 and CDR2 are SQVTM and ANQGSEA. Trimming cost V 1 base and J 8 bases, with 11 bases left between them.